These 18 T cell receptor beta chains were all obtained from the same sample, sequenced in a study of human T cells and chemical hapten exposure. TCRdb reprocessed the RACE reads with MiXCR, giving one entry per CDR3 protein. This sample has approximately 400,000 distinct CDR3 sequences, with about 4.8% found just once. Stated time point: patch test 1, 2 weeks after DPC sensitization. The treatment is: therapeutic diphenylcyclopropenone sensitization with weekly scalp DPC. The sample in question was whole blood, obtained in connection with sensitization to the hapten diphenylcyclopropenone (DPC). The receptors here all came from a woman aged 50 to 60 with alopecia areata. Some clones in this sample may be carry-over from other donors' samples.

This clonotype came up a few times. V gene TRBV6-4 combines with J gene TRBJ2-1, with 10 bases matching TRBD2. Germline CDR1 is MRHNA and CDR2 is SNTAGT. V gave up 5 bases and J gave up 0 bases; unmatched junction bases: 4. This CDR3 is 16 amino acids long. This CDR3 reads CASSRTSGISYNEQFF. The CDR3 bases are TGTGCCAGCAGTAGGACTAGCGGAATCTCCTACAATGAGCAGTTCTTC.

This clonotype came up a few times. The V gene is TRBV20-1, the J gene TRBJ2-1; D possibly corresponds to TRBD2 (6 bases). V lost 3 bases to trimming and J lost 8 bases, with 14 bases between them. The germline V gene encodes CDR1 DFQATT and CDR2 SNEGSKA (reference sequence). CDR3 length: 13 residues. The CDR3 DNA reads as TGCAGTGCTAGGAGACTAGTGAGGCATGAGCAGTTCTTC. Translating gives CSARRLVRHEQFF.

This clonotype was picked up many times. This chain connects TRBV6-6 to TRBJ2-7; 9 positions match TRBD1. Germline V gene lookup returns CDR1 MNHNY and CDR2 SVGAGI (reference sequence). The CDR3 totals 15 residues. V lost 5 bases and J lost 7; bases outside the gene matches: 12. The CDR3 DNA reads as TGTGCCAGCAGTACCGGGACAGGGTATGAGGAAGAGCAGTACTTC. This encodes CASSTGTGYEEEQYF.

Ten or more counts support this clonotype. The chain couples TRBV28 to TRBJ2-5; 8 bases are a match to TRBD2. The CDR3 covers 13 residues. The V and J ends lost 5 bases and 1 base, in that order; junction bases with no gene match: 0. CDR1 and CDR2 from the germline V gene are MDHEN and SYDVKM. CDR3 in DNA: TGTGCCAGCAGTGGACTAGCCCAAGAGACCCAGTACTTC. Its translation: CASSGLAQETQYF.

This clonotype has a handful of counts. The rearrangement links TRBV24-1 to TRBJ2-1; 11 positions match TRBD2. Germline V gene data show CDR1 as KGHDR and CDR2 as SFDVKD. V lost 1 base, J lost 7 bases, and 5 bases stayed unmatched. CDR3 length equals 16 residues. The CDR3 sequence: CATSDFSSGRRNEQFF. The CDR3 nucleotides read TGTGCCACCAGTGATTTTTCTAGCGGGAGGAGAAATGAGCAGTTCTTC.

This chain connects TRBV7-2 to TRBJ2-3, with a possible D match to TRBD2 (6 bases). V was cut by 1 base and J by 5 bases, with 10 bases left in between. The germline V gene encodes CDR1 SGHTA and CDR2 FQGNSA. This CDR3 region has 14 residues. As DNA, the CDR3 is TGTGCCAGCAGCTTAGGGACTAATTTAGATACGCAGTATTTT. It translates to CASSLGTNLDTQYF.

This clonotype was counted ten times or more. The J gene is TRBJ2-1, the V gene TRBV20-1; 8 bases map to TRBD2. CDR1 and CDR2 from the germline V gene are DFQATT and SNEGSKA (reference sequence). The CDR3 extends over 13 amino acids. V lost 7 bases to trimming and J lost 3 bases; unmatched junction nucleotides: 5. The DNA for the CDR3 is TGCAGTGGGCGAGCGGGGGTCTACAATGAGCAGTTCTTC. This sequence encodes CSGRAGVYNEQFF.

This clonotype has ten or more counts. The chain uses TRBV20-1 and TRBJ2-1, with D possibly TRBD1 on 6 matching bases. The V end was cut by 1 base, the J end by 15 bases, with 13 bases between. CDR3 length equals 11 residues. The germline V gene has CDR1 DFQATT and CDR2 SNEGSKA (reference sequence). The chain's CDR3 is CSARARDNLFF. The CDR3 nucleotides read TGCAGTGCTAGAGCCCGGGACAATCTGTTCTTC.

This clonotype was seen many times. The chain uses TRBV29-1 and TRBJ1-2; no clear D gene. Germline CDR1 reads SQVTM; CDR2 reads ANQGSEA. This CDR3 region has 12 residues. In DNA form, the CDR3 reads TGCAGTGAGCGGGAAGCTAACTATGGCTACACCTTC. Its protein product is CSEREANYGYTF.

Many counts were recorded for this clonotype. The chain has TRBV12-3 or TRBV12-4 and TRBJ1-5, with 9 bases identical to TRBD1. The CDR3 is 15 amino acids. V shed 7 bases and J 0 bases; nucleotides not matched to a gene: 4. The CDR3 loop is CASTPGQGSNQPQHF. In nucleotides, the CDR3 is TGTGCCAGCACCCCGGGACAGGGTAGCAATCAGCCCCAGCATTTT.

This clonotype has only a few counts. The chain uses TRBV5-4 and TRBJ2-2, with 10 bases lining up with TRBD2. The CDR3 totals 15 residues. The germline CDR1 and CDR2 sequences are SGHNT and YYREEE (reference sequence). Losses at the gene ends were 4 bases for V and 6 bases for J; bases not matched to a gene: 6. CDR3 in DNA: TGTGCCAGCAGCGGAGCGGGAGGGTATGCCGGGGAGCTGTTTTTT. Protein: CASSGAGGYAGELFF. Drawing the rest from reference TRBV5-4 and TRBJ2-2, the complete variable domain is ETGVTQSPTHLIKTRGQQVTLRCSSQSGHNTVSWYQQALGQGPQFIFQYYREEENGRGNFPPRFSGLQFPNYSSELNVNALELDDSALYLCASSGAGGYAGELFFGEGSRLTVL.

This sequence joins TRBV24-1 and TRBJ2-3; TRBD1 is a possible D gene (5 bases). Looked up from germline, CDR1 is KGHDR and CDR2 is SFDVKD. The CDR3 has 13 amino acids. Trimming shortened V by 1 base and J by 8 bases, and 9 bases separated the two germline ends. The CDR3 sequence: CATSDFGARTQYF. CDR3 coding DNA: TGTGCCACCAGTGATTTTGGGGCGCGTACGCAGTATTTT.

This clonotype showed up just a few times. The chain employs TRBV7-9 and TRBJ2-7; 7 bases fit TRBD1. Per the germline V gene, CDR1 is SEHNR and CDR2 is FQNEAQ (reference sequence). This CDR3 comprises 16 residues. The ends lost 4 bases at V and 2 bases at J; junction bases unmatched: 11. CDR3 protein: CASSSRDSTHPYEQYF. The CDR3 nucleotides are TGTGCCAGCAGCTCAAGGGACAGCACACACCCCTACGAGCAGTACTTC.

The V gene is TRBV20-1, the J gene TRBJ1-6; 7 bases are shared with TRBD1. Germline V gene lookup returns CDR1 DFQATT and CDR2 SNEGSKA (reference sequence). J lost 7 bases, V lost 5 bases, and 8 bases had no gene match. The CDR3 spans 14 residues. In nucleotides, the CDR3 is TGCAGTGCTCCAGACAGGGACGGGAATTCACCCCTCCACTTT. As protein: CSAPDRDGNSPLHF.

Only a few counts were recorded for this clonotype. The genes are TRBV29-1 and TRBJ2-3; TRBD1 or TRBD2 may be the D gene (5 bases each). The germline CDR1 and CDR2 sequences are SQVTM and ANQGSEA. Deletions cut 7 bases from V and 2 bases from J, with 13 bases between. The CDR3 is 13 amino acids. CDR3 DNA: TGCAGCGCCTACGGGGCTTCCACAGATACGCAGTATTTT. Translation gives CSAYGASTDTQYF.

This sequence joins TRBV6-2 or TRBV6-3 and TRBJ2-4, with 7 bases lining up with TRBD1. The V gene end was trimmed by 6 bases and the J gene end by 7 bases; junction bases not matched to a gene: 3. The CDR3 loop spans 12 amino acids. Looked up from germline, CDR1 is MNHEY and CDR2 is SVGEGT. CDR3 in DNA: TGTGCCAGCAGGACAGGGATGAACATTCAGTACTTC. Translation: CASRTGMNIQYF.

This clonotype was observed a handful of times. The V call is TRBV3-1, the J call TRBJ2-5, with a possible D match to TRBD1 (7 bases). The length of the CDR3 is 15 residues. V lost 4 bases, J lost 2 bases, and 14 bases lay in between. Germline V gene data show CDR1 as LGHDT and CDR2 as YNNKEL (reference sequence). The CDR3 DNA reads TGTGCCAGCAGCCTCTTTGCGGGACAGCAAGAGACCCAGTACTTC. Residues: CASSLFAGQQETQYF.

This clonotype has at least ten counts. The chain joins TRBV10-3 to TRBJ1-1; TRBD1 agrees at 11 bases. The J segment lost 3 bases and the V segment lost 0 bases, leaving 6 bases of the junction unmatched. The CDR3 runs to 17 residues. Germline V CDR1 and CDR2: ENHRY, SYGVKD. The DNA for the CDR3 is TGTGCCATCAGTGAGTCGGCTGGACAGGGGGCTTACACTGAAGCTTTCTTT. Residues: CAISESAGQGAYTEAFF.